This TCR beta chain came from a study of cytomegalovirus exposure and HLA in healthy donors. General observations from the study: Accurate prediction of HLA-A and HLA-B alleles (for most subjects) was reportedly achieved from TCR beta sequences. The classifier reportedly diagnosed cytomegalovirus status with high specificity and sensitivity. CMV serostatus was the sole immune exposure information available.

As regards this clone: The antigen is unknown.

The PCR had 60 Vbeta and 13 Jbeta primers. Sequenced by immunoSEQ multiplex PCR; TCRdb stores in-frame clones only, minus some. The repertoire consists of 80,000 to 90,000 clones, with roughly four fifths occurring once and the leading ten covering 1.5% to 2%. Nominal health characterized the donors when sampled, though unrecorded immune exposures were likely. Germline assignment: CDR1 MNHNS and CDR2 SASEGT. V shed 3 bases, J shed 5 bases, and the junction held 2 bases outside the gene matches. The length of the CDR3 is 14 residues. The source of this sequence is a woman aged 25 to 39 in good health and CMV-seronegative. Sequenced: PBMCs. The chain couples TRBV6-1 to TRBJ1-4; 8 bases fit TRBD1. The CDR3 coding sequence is TGTGCCAGCAGTGACAGGGGGCTGAATGAAAAACTGTTTTTT. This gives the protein CASSDRGLNEKLFF.